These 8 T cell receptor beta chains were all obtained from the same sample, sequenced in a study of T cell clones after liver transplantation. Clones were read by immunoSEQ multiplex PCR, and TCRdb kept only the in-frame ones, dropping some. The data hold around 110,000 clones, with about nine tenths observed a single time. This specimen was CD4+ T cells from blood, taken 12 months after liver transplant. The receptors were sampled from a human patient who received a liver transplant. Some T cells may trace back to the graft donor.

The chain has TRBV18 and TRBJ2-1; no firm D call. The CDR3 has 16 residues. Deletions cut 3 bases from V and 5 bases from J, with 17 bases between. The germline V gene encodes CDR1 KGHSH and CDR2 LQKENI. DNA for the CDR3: TGTGCCAGCTCACCGGGTCGGATTCAAAGCCACAATGAGCAGTTCTTC. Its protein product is CASSPGRIQSHNEQFF. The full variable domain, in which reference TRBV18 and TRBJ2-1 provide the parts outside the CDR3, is NAGVMQNPRHLVRRRGQEARLRCSPMKGHSHVYWYRQLPEEGLKFMVYLQKENIIDESGMPKERFSAEFPKEGPSILRIQQVVRGDSAAYFCASSPGRIQSHNEQFFGPGTRLTVL.

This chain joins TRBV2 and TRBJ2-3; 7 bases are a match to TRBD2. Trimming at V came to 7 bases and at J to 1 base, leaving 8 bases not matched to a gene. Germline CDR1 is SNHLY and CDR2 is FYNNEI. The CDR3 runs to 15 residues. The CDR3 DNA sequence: TGTGCCAGCACCAGGAGCGGGGTCGGCACAGATACGCAGTATTTT. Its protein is CASTRSGVGTDTQYF.

CDR3 in amino acids: CASSIGQSALNTEAFF. For the CDR3, the DNA is TGTGCCAGCAGCATAGGACAGTCAGCATTGAACACTGAAGCTTTCTTT. This rearrangement joins TRBV7-2 to TRBJ1-1; the D gene is possibly TRBD1 (6 bases). Trimming pared 5 bases from V and 0 bases from J, leaving 16 bases between. The germline gives CDR1 SGHTA, CDR2 FQGNSA. The CDR3 is 16 amino acids.

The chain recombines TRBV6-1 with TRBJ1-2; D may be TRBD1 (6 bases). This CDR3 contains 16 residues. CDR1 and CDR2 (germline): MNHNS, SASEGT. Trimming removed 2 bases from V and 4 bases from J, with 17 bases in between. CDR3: CASSEYTSGVIYGYTF. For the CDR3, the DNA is TGTGCCAGCAGTGAATATACTTCAGGGGTAATCTATGGCTACACCTTC.

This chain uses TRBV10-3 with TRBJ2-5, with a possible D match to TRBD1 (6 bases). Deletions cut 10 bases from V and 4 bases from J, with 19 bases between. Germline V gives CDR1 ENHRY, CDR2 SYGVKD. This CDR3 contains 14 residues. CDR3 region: CATLRGAGVETQYF. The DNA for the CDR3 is TGTGCCACCCTCCGAGGGGCAGGGGTAGAGACCCAGTACTTC.

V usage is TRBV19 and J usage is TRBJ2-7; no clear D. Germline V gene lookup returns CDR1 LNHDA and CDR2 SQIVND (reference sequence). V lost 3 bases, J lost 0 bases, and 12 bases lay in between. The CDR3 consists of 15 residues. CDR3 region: CASSMATVSSYEQYF. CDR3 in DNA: TGTGCCAGTAGTATGGCGACGGTCAGCTCCTACGAGCAGTACTTC.

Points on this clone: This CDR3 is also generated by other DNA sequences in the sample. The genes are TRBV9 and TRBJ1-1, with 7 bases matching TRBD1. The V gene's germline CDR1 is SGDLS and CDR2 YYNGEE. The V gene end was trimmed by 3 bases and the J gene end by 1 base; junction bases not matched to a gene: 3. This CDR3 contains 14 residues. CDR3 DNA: TGTGCCAGCAGCGCGACAGGGCGGAACACTGAAGCTTTCTTT. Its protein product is CASSATGRNTEAFF.

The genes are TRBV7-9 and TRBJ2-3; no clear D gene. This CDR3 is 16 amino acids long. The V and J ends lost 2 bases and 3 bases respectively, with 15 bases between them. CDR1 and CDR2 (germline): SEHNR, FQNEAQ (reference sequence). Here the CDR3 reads CASSLRLPSGTDTQYF. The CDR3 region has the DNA TGTGCCAGCAGCTTAAGACTGCCTAGTGGGACAGATACGCAGTATTTT. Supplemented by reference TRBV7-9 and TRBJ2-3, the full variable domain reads DTGVSQNPRHKITKRGQNVTFRCDPISEHNRLYWYRQTLGQGPEFLTYFQNEAQLEKSRLLSDRFSAERPKGSFSTLEIQRTEQGDSAMYLCASSLRLPSGTDTQYFGPGTRLTVL.